The 26 T cell receptor beta chains below come from one sample, sequenced in a study of blood T cell repertoires in COVID-19. Clones were read by immunoSEQ multiplex PCR, and TCRdb kept only the in-frame ones, dropping some. The sample consists of 250,000 to 350,000 clones, about 86% of them appearing once. The material sequenced was peripheral blood. All receptors come from a woman in her twenties or thirties who had recovered from COVID-19.

The chain uses TRBV28 and TRBJ2-5, with D hard to call. Trimming took off 5 bases at V and 2 bases at J, with 15 bases between the two ends. Germline CDR1 MDHEN, CDR2 SYDVKM. This CDR3 region has 15 residues. CDR3 residues: CASSPVRNIQETQYF. The CDR3 DNA follows: TGTGCCAGCAGTCCTGTTCGAAACATACAAGAGACCCAGTACTTC.

The chain recombines TRBV11-3 with TRBJ2-1, with 7 bases that match TRBD2. J lost 9 bases, V lost 2 bases, and 13 bases had no gene match. The CDR3 spans 16 residues. Germline V gene lookup returns CDR1 SGHNT and CDR2 YENEEA. CDR3 residues: CASSLTATSGIGEQFF. DNA of the CDR3: TGTGCCAGCAGCTTAACCGCAACCAGCGGGATTGGTGAGCAGTTCTTC.

This sequence joins TRBV28 and TRBJ1-2; 7 positions agree with TRBD1. The CDR3 has 14 residues. Germline CDR1 and CDR2: MDHEN and SYDVKM. Trimming took 6 bases from V and 6 from J; bases not matched to a gene: 10. Here the CDR3 reads CASSYSLRGDGYTF. CDR3 sequence (DNA): TGTGCCAGCAGCTATTCGCTCAGGGGGGATGGCTACACCTTC.

The chain employs TRBV7-8 and TRBJ1-2; 7 bases line up with TRBD1. Germline V lookup: CDR1 SGHVS, CDR2 FQNEAQ. After removal of 1 base from V and 5 bases from J, the junction contained 4 bases not matched to a gene. The length of the CDR3 is 14 residues. DNA of the CDR3: TGTGCCAGCAGCTTAGGGGGACAGTCTTATGGCTACACCTTC. Protein product: CASSLGGQSYGYTF.

The V and J genes are TRBV7-2 and TRBJ2-5; 12 bases are shared with TRBD2. This CDR3 has 17 residues. Germline V CDR1 and CDR2: SGHTA, FQGNSA. Trimming at V came to 5 bases and at J to 5 bases, leaving 12 bases not matched to a gene. The CDR3 DNA is TGTGCCAGCAGCCCAATCGCGACTAGCGGGAGTTTGGAGACCCAGTACTTC. Its protein is CASSPIATSGSLETQYF.

This clone was detected once. The V and J genes are TRBV30 and TRBJ1-4, with a weak D call TRBD1 (5 bases). Deletions cut 4 bases from V and 8 bases from J, with 8 bases between. The CDR3 length is 11 residues. Germline CDR1 is GTSNPN and CDR2 is SVGIG (reference sequence). The CDR3 protein is CAWKGFEKLFF. CDR3 coding DNA: TGTGCCTGGAAGGGGTTCGAAAAACTGTTTTTT.

The chain combines TRBV5-6 with TRBJ2-2, with D maybe TRBD2 (6 bases). V was cut by 0 bases and J by 3 bases, with 9 bases left in between. Germline V gene sequence: CDR1 SGHDT, CDR2 YYEEEE. The CDR3 sequence is 15 residues long. The CDR3 spells CASSLVREDTGELFF. The CDR3 DNA reads as TGTGCCAGCAGCTTGGTTAGGGAGGACACCGGGGAGCTGTTTTTT. Using reference TRBV5-6 and TRBJ2-2 for the parts outside the CDR3, the full variable domain is DAGVTQSPTHLIKTRGQQVTLRCSPKSGHDTVSWYQQALGQGPQFIFQYYEEEERQRGNFPDRFSGHQFPNYSSELNVNALLLGDSALYLCASSLVREDTGELFFGEGSRLTVL.

The chain is built from TRBV4-2 and TRBJ2-2; possibly TRBD2 for D (6 bases). Between the trimmed V and J ends, which lost 1 base and 6 bases, there was a span of 9 bases. Germline CDR1 LGHNA, CDR2 YNFKEQ. The CDR3 is made up of 14 amino acids. DNA for the CDR3: TGTGCCAGCAGCCAAGGAGGACTATCCGGGGAGCTGTTTTTT. This sequence encodes CASSQGGLSGELFF.

The genes are TRBV14 and TRBJ1-6; D may be TRBD1 (6 bases). V lost 1 base to trimming and J lost 8 bases, with 12 bases between them. CDR3 length: 15 residues. From germline, CDR1 is SGHDN and CDR2 FVKESK. The CDR3 loop is CASSQGTAVDSPLHF. The CDR3 DNA reads as TGTGCCAGCAGCCAAGGGACAGCGGTTGATTCACCCCTCCACTTT.

V usage is TRBV7-9 and J usage is TRBJ1-1; D not certain. The CDR3 spans 14 residues. V was shortened by 4 bases and J by 6 bases, with 15 bases between the two germline ends. The germline V gene encodes CDR1 SEHNR and CDR2 FQNEAQ (reference sequence). This chain's CDR3 is CASSYQMLFAEAFF. CDR3 DNA sequence: TGTGCCAGCAGCTACCAGATGCTGTTCGCTGAAGCTTTCTTT.

The gene calls are TRBV19 and TRBJ2-3, with 9 positions matching TRBD2. After removal of 7 bases from V and 5 bases from J, the junction contained 13 bases not matched to a gene. Per germline, CDR1 LNHDA and CDR2 SQIVND (reference sequence). The CDR3 runs to 16 residues. The DNA of the CDR3 is TGTGCCAGTAATTTAGGCGGGAGGGCCAGGGTAGATACGCAGTATTTT. Translation: CASNLGGRARVDTQYF.

The chain uses TRBV14 and TRBJ1-1; TRBD1 matches at 10 bases. Germline V lookup: CDR1 SGHDN, CDR2 FVKESK. The CDR3 contains 14 residues. Trimming cost V 1 base and J 6 bases; bases outside gene matches: 2. The CDR3 coding sequence is TGTGCCAGCAGCCAAGGGGGACAGGGGTCTGAAGCTTTCTTT. Protein sequence: CASSQGGQGSEAFF.

This clone was picked up a small number of times. This chain joins TRBV10-3 and TRBJ2-1; 7 bases are a match to TRBD1. CDR1 and CDR2 (germline): ENHRY, SYGVKD. The CDR3 is 11 residues long. Losses at the gene ends were 8 bases for V and 9 bases for J; bases not matched to a gene: 4. CDR3 nucleotides: TGTGCCATCGGCAACAGGGGTGAGCAGTTCTTC. Translation gives CAIGNRGEQFF.

The table lists this clone with a count of one. J is TRBJ2-7 and V is TRBV7-2; possibly TRBD1 for D (6 bases). Germline V lookup: CDR1 SGHTA, CDR2 FQGNSA. V lost 3 bases and J lost 3, with 9 bases in between. The CDR3 has 13 amino acids. The CDR3 region has the DNA TGTGCCAGCAGCTTGGAACAGGGCTACGAGCAGTACTTC. It translates to CASSLEQGYEQYF.

V and J are TRBV5-8 and TRBJ2-2; tentative D call: TRBD1 (6 bases). Trimming took off 6 bases at V and 0 bases at J, with 12 bases between the two ends. Germline CDR1 reads SGHTS; CDR2 reads YDEGEE. This CDR3 contains 15 residues. DNA for the CDR3: TGTGCCAGCATCTACAGGGTCTCGAACACCGGGGAGCTGTTTTTT. This translates into CASIYRVSNTGELFF.

V gene TRBV11-2 combines with J gene TRBJ2-3; the D gene is possibly TRBD2 (6 bases). This CDR3 has 15 amino acids. The V gene's germline CDR1 is SGHAT and CDR2 FQNNGV. V lost 3 bases, J lost 0 bases, and 10 bases lay in between. This CDR3 reads CASSLTGVSTDTQYF. The CDR3 nucleotides read TGTGCCAGCAGCTTGACGGGGGTAAGCACAGATACGCAGTATTTT.

The V call is TRBV14, the J call TRBJ1-1; weak D call: TRBD1 (6 bases). The CDR3 is made up of 15 amino acids. V dropped 1 base and J dropped 4 bases, with 13 bases sitting between them. CDR1 SGHDN and CDR2 FVKESK come from the germline V gene. In DNA, the CDR3 is TGTGCCAGCAGCCAAGTAGGGGGGGCCCTCACTGAAGCTTTCTTT. It translates to CASSQVGGALTEAFF.

V and J are TRBV29-1 and TRBJ1-2; the D is unclear. V lost 6 bases and J 4 bases, leaving 6 bases between the germline ends. The germline V gene encodes CDR1 SQVTM and CDR2 ANQGSEA. This CDR3 contains 10 residues. CDR3 nucleotide sequence: TGCAGCGTCCCTCTCTATGGCTACACCTTC. Protein sequence: CSVPLYGYTF.

This sequence joins TRBV19 and TRBJ2-3; D may be TRBD1 (7 bases). The CDR3 sequence is 15 residues long. Germline lookup yields CDR1 LNHDA and CDR2 SQIVND (reference sequence). The V gene lost 5 bases and the J gene lost 4 bases, with 16 bases spanning the gap. The CDR3 region is CASSLEGAIADTQYF. In nucleotides, the CDR3 is TGTGCCAGTAGTTTGGAGGGGGCGATTGCAGATACGCAGTATTTT.

The genes are TRBV28 and TRBJ2-7; 7 bases are shared with TRBD1. This CDR3 has 12 amino acids. Germline V lookup: CDR1 MDHEN, CDR2 SYDVKM. The V and J ends lost 5 bases and 4 bases, in that order; junction bases with no gene match: 2. In DNA, the CDR3 is TGTGCCAGCAGTATACAGGGGTACGAGCAGTACTTC. It yields the protein CASSIQGYEQYF.

DNA of the CDR3: TGTGCCAGCAGTTACCGGGGGGGGAACACTGAAGCTTTCTTT. It specifies CASSYRGGNTEAFF. This sequence joins TRBV6-5 and TRBJ1-1; D may be TRBD1 (5 bases). Germline V gene sequence: CDR1 MNHEY, CDR2 SVGAGI. The CDR3 is made up of 14 amino acids. With 2 bases removed from V and 1 base from J, the gap between germline ends came to 8 bases.

This chain links TRBV7-3 with TRBJ2-7; D might be TRBD1 (5 bases). This CDR3 has 14 residues. V lost 5 bases, J lost 5 bases, and 16 bases lay in between. Germline V lookup: CDR1 SGHTA, CDR2 FQGTGA. CDR3 in DNA: TGTGCCAGCAGCCTAGAAGGGGCCTTTAACGAGCAGTACTTC. Its protein is CASSLEGAFNEQYF.

The chain carries TRBV5-1 and TRBJ2-7; TRBD2 agrees at 12 bases. The CDR3 is 15 residues long. Germline values: CDR1 SGHRS, CDR2 YFSETQ. With V trimmed by 3 bases and J by 2 bases, 3 bases remained unmatched. CDR3 in DNA: TGCGCCAGCAGCTCAACTAGCGGGGGGACCTACGAGCAGTACTTC. Its translation: CASSSTSGGTYEQYF.

This chain joins TRBV27 and TRBJ1-6; 7 nucleotides agree with TRBD1. This CDR3 spans 17 amino acids. Trimming cost V 6 bases and J 4 bases; bases outside gene matches: 12. The germline gives CDR1 MNHEY, CDR2 SMNVEV (reference sequence). CDR3 coding DNA: TGTGCCAGCAGCCTCGTGGGGACAGCCACATATAATTCACCCCTCCACTTT. This gives the protein CASSLVGTATYNSPLHF.

This clone has only one observation. The rearrangement uses TRBV18 and TRBJ1-1, with D perhaps TRBD1 (5 bases). V lost 1 base to trimming and J lost 1 base, with 10 bases between them. In germline, CDR1 is KGHSH, CDR2 LQKENI. The CDR3 contains 15 residues. The CDR3 here is CASSPQSGKNTEAFF. CDR3 nucleotides: TGTGCCAGCTCACCACAATCAGGGAAGAACACTGAAGCTTTCTTT.

V usage is TRBV13 and J usage is TRBJ2-7; 8 bases line up with TRBD2. Germline loops: CDR1 PRHDT, CDR2 FYEKMQ (reference sequence). The CDR3 is 16 amino acids. V trimming: 5 bases; J trimming: 7 bases; junction bases outside the gene matches: 16. This CDR3 reads CASSPPSVTGGGEQYF. For the CDR3, the DNA is TGTGCCAGCAGCCCACCCAGTGTTACGGGAGGGGGGGAGCAGTACTTC.